These 20 T cell receptor beta chains originate from one sample sequenced in a study of neoadjuvant anti-PD-1 for oral cavity cancer. Only in-frame clones appear in the TCRdb table, and some are missing; sequencing was by immunoSEQ multiplex PCR. The repertoire holds fewer than 35,000 clones, around nine tenths seen once, with 3.5% in the top ten. The sequenced sample was PBMCs, obtained before nivolumab (anti-PD-1) treatment. The receptor set was obtained from a person aged 35 to 85 with oral cavity squamous cell carcinoma.

V gene TRBV7-8 combines with J gene TRBJ1-2; 12 bases map to TRBD1. This CDR3 contains 18 residues. V lost 5 bases to trimming and J lost 8 bases; unmatched junction nucleotides: 18. CDR1 and CDR2 from the germline V gene are SGHVS and FQNEAQ. This chain's CDR3 is CASSPGGTRDRGRMGYTF. DNA of the CDR3: TGTGCCAGCAGCCCGGGGGGAACCCGGGACAGGGGGCGCATGGGCTACACCTTC. Supplemented by reference TRBV7-8 and TRBJ1-2, the full variable domain reads GAGVSQSPRYKVAKRGQDVALRCDPISGHVSLFWYQQALGQGPEFLTYFQNEAQLDKSGLPSDRFFAERPEGSVSTLKIQRTQQEDSAVYLCASSPGGTRDRGRMGYTFGSGTRLTVV.

This clone was found once. This sequence joins TRBV9 and TRBJ1-1, with D possibly TRBD1 on 6 matching bases. V was clipped by 2 bases and J by 1 base, with 12 bases between them. Germline loops: CDR1 SGDLS, CDR2 YYNGEE. The CDR3 is made up of 15 amino acids. CDR3 bases: TGTGCCAGCAGCGTGGGTCCGGGACAGAACACTGAAGCTTTCTTT. Its translation: CASSVGPGQNTEAFF. Complete variable domain (other parts from reference TRBV9 and TRBJ1-1): DSGVTQTPKHLITATGQRVTLRCSPRSGDLSVYWYQQSLDQGLQFLIQYYNGEERAKGNILERFSAQQFPDLHSELNLSSLELGDSALYFCASSVGPGQNTEAFFGQGTRLTVV.

This clone was observed a handful of times. The rearrangement links TRBV19 to TRBJ1-5, with 9 bases identical to TRBD1. Unmatched junction bases numbered 3, after V lost 6 bases and J lost 3 bases. Germline values: CDR1 LNHDA, CDR2 SQIVND (reference sequence). CDR3 length: 14 amino acids. CDR3 nucleotides: TGTGCCAGTAGGAGACAGGGGGACAATCAGCCCCAGCATTTT. It translates to CASRRQGDNQPQHF. Filled out from reference TRBV19 and TRBJ1-5, the complete variable domain reads DGGITQSPKYLFRKEGQNVTLSCEQNLNHDAMYWYRQDPGQGLRLIYYSQIVNDFQKGDIAEGYSVSREKKESFPLTVTSAQKNPTAFYLCASRRQGDNQPQHFGDGTRLSIL.

The V gene is TRBV19, the J gene TRBJ2-7; 7 bases line up with TRBD1. This CDR3 is built from 13 residues. Trimming cost V 5 bases and J 7 bases; bases outside gene matches: 8. The V gene's germline CDR1 is LNHDA and CDR2 SQIVND (reference sequence). Written as DNA, the CDR3 is TGTGCCAGTAGTTCGAAGGGGGCTTGGGAGCAGTACTTC. Its translation: CASSSKGAWEQYF.

This chain connects TRBV28 to TRBJ2-7, with 7 bases lining up with TRBD2. Unmatched junction bases numbered 5, after V lost 3 bases and J lost 0 bases. From germline, CDR1 is MDHEN and CDR2 SYDVKM. The CDR3 extends over 15 amino acids. The chain's CDR3 is CASSFPGGYSYEQYF. The CDR3 DNA sequence: TGTGCCAGCAGTTTTCCCGGGGGGTACTCCTACGAGCAGTACTTC. The full variable domain, its missing parts supplied by reference TRBV28 and TRBJ2-7, is DVKVTQSSRYLVKRTGEKVFLECVQDMDHENMFWYRQDPGLGLRLIYFSYDVKMKEKGDIPEGYSVSREKKERFSLILESASTNQTSMYLCASSFPGGYSYEQYFGPGTRLTVT.

This clone showed up just a few times. The chain joins TRBV28 to TRBJ1-5, with 7 bases lining up with TRBD1. J lost 3 bases, V lost 2 bases, and 10 bases had no gene match. Germline loops: CDR1 MDHEN, CDR2 SYDVKM. The CDR3 runs to 17 residues. DNA of the CDR3: TGTGCCAGCAGTTTACGTAGGGGGCCCCCATACAATCAGCCCCAGCATTTT. It is translated as CASSLRRGPPYNQPQHF.

The chain recombines TRBV19 with TRBJ1-2; D is possibly TRBD1 (6 bases). The germline V gene has CDR1 LNHDA and CDR2 SQIVND (reference sequence). Trimming stripped 8 bases from V and 2 bases from J, with 12 bases between. There are 13 residues in the CDR3. The DNA of the CDR3 is TGTGCCAGTGAGGTCGGGGGCAACTATGGCTACACCTTC. Protein sequence: CASEVGGNYGYTF.

In DNA form, the CDR3 reads TGTGCCAGCAGCTTAGTCCCGGGACAGGGGATCGGTGGCTACACCTTC. Amino acids: CASSLVPGQGIGGYTF. V and J are TRBV7-9 and TRBJ1-2; 10 bases match TRBD1. The V segment lost 1 base and the J segment 7 bases; nucleotides outside the gene matches: 9. The V gene's germline CDR1 is SEHNR and CDR2 FQNEAQ (reference sequence). This CDR3 has 16 amino acids.

The CDR3 sequence is CASSEGGGQETQYF. The CDR3, as DNA: TGTGCCAGCAGTGAGGGAGGGGGGCAAGAGACCCAGTACTTC. The chain couples TRBV6-1 to TRBJ2-5; a weak D match, TRBD2 (7 bases). The germline gives CDR1 MNHNS, CDR2 SASEGT. The CDR3 runs to 14 residues. Trimming removed 3 bases from V and 2 bases from J, with 10 bases in between.

V is TRBV11-2 and J is TRBJ1-4; 7 bases fit TRBD1. This CDR3 has 14 residues. Germline lookup yields CDR1 SGHAT and CDR2 FQNNGV. J gave up 8 bases and V 7 bases, and 10 bases lay outside the gene matches. CDR3 nucleotides: TGTGCCAGCACCAGGGGGAGCCAGAGGGAAAAACTGTTTTTT. This encodes CASTRGSQREKLFF.

The V gene is TRBV6-5, the J gene TRBJ1-4, with D possibly being TRBD1 (5 bases). CDR1 is MNHEY, CDR2 SVGAGI, per germline. This CDR3 comprises 15 residues. Trimming shortened V by 6 bases and J by 5 bases, and 16 bases separated the two germline ends. The CDR3 region is CASRNRRGANEKLFF. The CDR3 nucleotides read TGTGCCAGCAGGAACCGACGAGGGGCGAATGAAAAACTGTTTTTT.

This rearrangement joins TRBV19 to TRBJ1-6; the D gene is possibly TRBD1 (5 bases). Germline values: CDR1 LNHDA, CDR2 SQIVND (reference sequence). V was clipped by 5 bases and J by 11 bases, with 13 bases between them. The CDR3 is 13 residues long. CDR3 coding DNA: TGTGCCAGTAGTGAAGGGACCGCGGCACCCCTCCACTTT. It encodes CASSEGTAAPLHF.

The chain recombines TRBV7-9 with TRBJ2-1, with no clear D. This CDR3 is 13 amino acids long. CDR1 SEHNR and CDR2 FQNEAQ come from the germline V gene (reference sequence). V lost 1 base and J 1 base, leaving 2 bases between the germline ends. The CDR3 sequence: CASSLGSYNEQFF. CDR3 DNA: TGTGCCAGCAGCTTAGGGTCCTACAATGAGCAGTTCTTC.

The chain combines TRBV7-2 with TRBJ2-7; 7 positions agree with TRBD1. The germline CDR1 and CDR2 sequences are SGHTA and FQGNSA. Losses at the gene ends were 5 bases for V and 3 bases for J; bases not matched to a gene: 7. This CDR3 has 14 amino acids. CDR3: CASSPATGIYEQYF. The CDR3 nucleotides read TGTGCCAGCAGCCCAGCGACAGGGATCTACGAGCAGTACTTC.

The chain combines TRBV7-2 with TRBJ2-6, with D maybe TRBD1 (5 bases). The CDR3 extends over 18 amino acids. CDR1 is SGHTA and CDR2 is FQGNSA in the germline V gene. Trimming stripped 5 bases from V and 0 bases from J, with 17 bases between. CDR3 nucleotides: TGTGCCAGCAGCCCAAGGGCAGGGTATGACTCTGGGGCCAACGTCCTGACTTTC. Its protein product is CASSPRAGYDSGANVLTF.

The chain has TRBV19 and TRBJ1-2, with D hard to call. This CDR3 region has 12 residues. V was pared by 9 bases and J by 8 bases, with 16 bases between. The V gene's germline CDR1 is LNHDA and CDR2 SQIVND (reference sequence). CDR3 nucleotide sequence: TGTGCCAGCCGCAGGTGGGGTGGAGGCTACACCTTC. Translating it yields CASRRWGGGYTF.

CDR3 DNA: TGTGCCAGCAGCGTAACGGATAGCACAGATACGCAGTATTTT. It encodes CASSVTDSTDTQYF. The chain uses TRBV9 and TRBJ2-3; D uncertain. From germline, CDR1 is SGDLS and CDR2 YYNGEE. Trimming removed 1 base at V and 0 bases at J, with 6 bases between. The CDR3 covers 14 residues.

This clone has just a few counts. The genes are TRBV9 and TRBJ2-3; D is uncertain. This CDR3 contains 17 residues. The germline V and J ends were trimmed by 4 bases and 1 base, with 19 bases remaining between them. From germline, CDR1 is SGDLS and CDR2 YYNGEE. CDR3 loop: CASSLTGGASGTDTQYF. Written as DNA, the CDR3 is TGTGCCAGCAGCCTAACGGGTGGCGCGTCCGGCACAGATACGCAGTATTTT.

The chain employs TRBV7-2 and TRBJ2-7; 9 bases match TRBD1. The germline V gene has CDR1 SGHTA and CDR2 FQGNSA. This CDR3 is built from 17 residues. V was clipped by 1 base and J by 3 bases; unmatched bases: 10. The DNA for the CDR3 is TGTGCCAGCAGCTTAGAAAGGAACCGGGACAGGGACTACGAGCAGTACTTC. Its translation: CASSLERNRDRDYEQYF. Using reference TRBV7-2 and TRBJ2-7 for the parts outside the CDR3, the full variable domain is GAGVSQSPSNKVTEKGKDVELRCDPISGHTALYWYRQSLGQGLEFLIYFQGNSAPDKSGLPSDRFSAERTGGSVSTLTIQRTQQEDSAVYLCASSLERNRDRDYEQYFGPGTRLTVT.

In the case of this clone: Compared with germline, one end of the junction differs, possibly owing to a read error. The genes are TRBV12-5 and TRBJ2-1; D gene ambiguous. Germline loops: CDR1 LGHNT, CDR2 FRNRAP. There are 14 residues in the CDR3. CDR3 sequence reads: CASGLPLSHNEQFF. The CDR3 DNA sequence: TGTGCTAGTGGTTTGCCGCTCTCCCACAATGAGCAGTTCTTC.